These T cell receptor beta chains were read from a single sample in a study of shared T cell receptors in the human thymus. Sequencing used immunoSEQ multiplex PCR; TCRdb keeps in-frame clones, though not all of them. The repertoire consists of 650,000 to 950,000 clones, with 70% to 90% occurring once and the leading ten covering roughly 0.01%. These data were likewise used in another study, on human thymus T cells.

The sequenced material came from thymocytes. These receptors were taken from a girl under three years old with a congenital heart defect. CDR3s include the opening cysteine and the closing phenylalanine or tryptophan. A D gene is named only where the DNA matches it firmly. Clone size appears in some rows only: once, few, many, or a class for an expanded clone.

abundance	v_gene	j_gene	d_gene	CDR3aa	CDR3nt
-	TRBV5-1	TRBJ1-1	-	CASSQQGPNTEAFF	TGCGCCAGCAGCCAACAGGGCCCGAACACTGAAGCTTTCTTT
-	TRBV18	TRBJ2-2	TRBD2	CASSRSGLGANTGELFF	TGTGCCAGCTCACGCTCCGGACTAGGGGCTAACACCGGGGAGCTGTTTTTT
few	TRBV12-5	TRBJ1-3	-	CASGLVRLNTIYF	TGTGCTAGTGGTTTGGTACGGTTAAACACCATATATTTT
-	TRBV6-5	TRBJ2-5	-	CASRTAGVETQYF	TGTGCCAGCAGGACGGCAGGGGTAGAGACCCAGTACTTC
once	TRBV7-9	TRBJ2-1	-	CASSSPWAVLPIHNEQFF	TGTGCCAGCAGCTCCCCCTGGGCCGTACTGCCCATTCACAATGAGCAGTTCTTC
-	TRBV6-5	TRBJ2-7	-	CASSSESREQYF	TGTGCCAGCAGTTCCGAGTCGCGCGAGCAGTACTTC
-	TRBV5-1	TRBJ1-1	-	CASSSTDSDTEAFF	TGCGCCAGCAGCTCGACAGACAGCGACACTGAAGCTTTCTTT
-	TRBV7-6	TRBJ1-1	TRBD1	CASSLRTGIDTEAFF	TGTGCCAGCAGCTTAAGGACAGGGATAGACACTGAAGCTTTCTTT
-	TRBV6-1	TRBJ1-2	-	CASSEGGGPYGYTF	TGTGCCAGCAGTGAAGGGGGAGGGCCATATGGCTACACCTTC
-	TRBV28	TRBJ1-2	TRBD1	CASSSYRGQMNYGYTF	TGTGCCAGCAGTTCCTATAGGGGACAGATGAACTATGGCTACACCTTC
-	TRBV25-1	TRBJ1-2	TRBD1	CASSGTGGPYGYTF	TGTGCCAGCAGTGGAACAGGGGGACCCTATGGCTACACCTTC
-	TRBV7-8	TRBJ1-5	-	CASSLARQVNSNQPQHF	TGTGCCAGCAGCTTAGCTCGACAGGTAAATAGCAATCAGCCCCAGCATTTT
-	TRBV5-6	TRBJ2-3	TRBD2	CASSFTSGGPPDGQYF	TGTGCCAGCAGCTTCACTAGCGGGGGGCCACCCGATGGGCAGTATTTT
-	TRBV5-1	TRBJ2-7	TRBD1	CASSSPQGASSEKYF	TGCGCCAGCAGCTCGCCCCAGGGGGCGAGTAGCGAGAAGTACTTC
once	TRBV19	TRBJ1-2	-	CASSILSYGYTF	TGTGCCAGTAGTATACTGAGCTATGGCTACACCTTC
-	TRBV23-1	TRBJ2-3	-	CASSPQGGTDTQYF	TGCGCCAGCAGCCCTCAGGGTGGCACAGATACGCAGTATTTT
-	TRBV5-5	TRBJ1-1	-	CASSLWGGNTEAFF	TGTGCCAGCAGCTTGTGGGGAGGGAATACTGAAGCTTTCTTT
-	TRBV5-6	TRBJ1-5	TRBD1	CASTLGQFNQPQHF	TGTGCCAGCACCCTGGGACAGTTCAATCAGCCCCAGCATTTT
-	TRBV9	TRBJ1-2	TRBD1	CASSVEVWDREGGYTF	TGTGCCAGCAGCGTAGAAGTTTGGGACAGGGAAGGTGGCTACACCTTC
few	TRBV7-8	TRBJ1-2	-	CASSLVRGDGYTF	TGTGCCAGCAGCTTAGTAAGGGGCGATGGCTACACCTTC
-	TRBV9	TRBJ1-1	-	CASSPPGWEGGRGTEAFF	TGTGCCAGCAGCCCCCCGGGTTGGGAGGGGGGGAGAGGCACTGAAGCTTTCTTT
-	TRBV28	TRBJ1-2	TRBD1	CASSPPDRGRVKYGYTF	TGTGCCAGCAGTCCCCCGGACAGGGGGCGCGTAAAGTATGGCTACACCTTC
-	TRBV4-1	TRBJ1-6	-	CASSIGQNYNSPLHF	TGCGCCAGCAGCATCGGACAGAACTATAATTCACCCCTCCACTTT
-	TRBV9	TRBJ1-2	-	CASNLGVRGGYTF	TGTGCCAGCAATCTCGGAGTGCGAGGTGGCTACACCTTC
-	TRBV9	TRBJ1-6	TRBD1	CASRDDRVNSPLHF	TGTGCCAGCAGAGATGACAGGGTTAATTCACCCCTCCACTTT
-	TRBV5-5	TRBJ1-2	-	CASIMNGNGYTF	TGTGCCAGCATCATGAACGGGAATGGCTACACCTTC
-	TRBV10-2	TRBJ2-7	TRBD1	CASRGDLTGESSYEQYF	TGCGCCAGCAGAGGAGACTTGACAGGGGAAAGCTCCTACGAGCAGTACTTC
-	TRBV6-5	TRBJ1-2	-	CASSFQGREDYGYTF	TGTGCCAGCAGTTTTCAGGGGCGAGAAGACTATGGCTACACCTTC
-	TRBV5-1	TRBJ1-6	-	CASSSHYNSPLHF	TGCGCCAGCAGCAGCCACTATAATTCACCCCTCCACTTT
-	TRBV6-5	TRBJ1-2	-	CASSQGHPNGYTF	TGTGCCAGCAGTCAAGGACACCCGAATGGCTACACCTTC
-	TRBV15	TRBJ1-2	-	CATSCREGGNYGYTF	TGTGCCACCAGCTGCCGGGAGGGGGGGAACTATGGCTACACCTTC
-	TRBV4-3	TRBJ2-1	TRBD2	CASSQDTSGGPKHSYNEQFF	TGCGCCAGCAGCCAAGATACCAGCGGGGGCCCTAAACACTCCTACAATGAGCAGTTCTTC
-	TRBV28	TRBJ2-2	-	CASSPIGQTNTGELFF	TGTGCCAGCAGCCCAATCGGACAGACAAACACCGGGGAGCTGTTTTTT
once	TRBV14	TRBJ1-1	-	CASSPHGPVARQNTEAFF	TGTGCCAGCAGCCCCCATGGGCCAGTCGCCAGGCAGAACACTGAAGCTTTCTTT
-	TRBV5-1	TRBJ1-1	-	CASSRGGHEDTEAFF	TGCGCCAGCAGCAGGGGAGGGCATGAAGACACTGAAGCTTTCTTT
-	TRBV5-1	TRBJ2-5	TRBD2	CASTLYPTSGEETQYF	TGCGCCAGCACCCTCTATCCCACTAGCGGGGAAGAGACCCAGTACTTC
once	TRBV7-6	TRBJ2-3	-	CASSLVYWSLGTDTQYF	TGTGCCAGCAGCTTAGTTTATTGGAGTCTTGGCACAGATACGCAGTATTTT
-	TRBV5-1	TRBJ1-3	-	CASSPLSRQGRGNTIYF	TGCGCCAGCAGCCCCCTATCGCGGCAGGGGAGAGGAAACACCATATATTTT
-	TRBV18	TRBJ2-7	TRBD1	CASSPRDRRGSYEQYF	TGTGCCAGCTCACCACGGGACAGGCGGGGCTCCTACGAGCAGTACTTC
-	TRBV6-5	TRBJ1-1	-	CASSSGCGVGAFF	TGTGCCAGCAGTTCAGGGTGCGGGGTAGGAGCTTTCTTT
once	TRBV2	TRBJ2-1	-	CASSWDKWSNNEQFF	TGTGCCAGCAGTTGGGACAAATGGTCGAACAATGAGCAGTTCTTC
-	TRBV7-9	TRBJ1-2	TRBD1	CASSLPRTGRSHGYTF	TGTGCCAGCAGCTTACCTCGGACAGGGAGGTCCCATGGCTACACCTTC
-	TRBV28	TRBJ1-5	TRBD1	CASSWATGKLVNQPQHF	TGTGCCAGCAGTTGGGCGACAGGGAAATTGGTTAACCAGCCCCAGCATTTT
-	TRBV5-4	TRBJ2-3	TRBD2	CASSRGLAGDTDTQYF	TGTGCCAGCAGCAGGGGACTAGCGGGGGACACAGATACGCAGTATTTT
-	TRBV2	TRBJ2-1	TRBD1	CASSDRTGGRTYNEQFF	TGTGCCAGCAGCGACAGAACAGGGGGCCGAACCTACAATGAGCAGTTCTTC
-	TRBV19	TRBJ2-1	-	CASTTYTPPQDSTYNEQFF	TGTGCCAGTACCACCTATACACCCCCGCAGGACTCCACTTACAATGAGCAGTTCTTC
-	TRBV11-2	TRBJ2-5	-	CARTSQETQYF	TGTGCCAGGACTAGCCAAGAGACCCAGTACTTC
-	TRBV27	TRBJ1-6	TRBD1	CASSFQGQETTNSPLHF	TGTGCCAGCAGTTTTCAGGGACAGGAGACTACCAATTCACCCCTCCACTTT